The 25 T cell receptor beta chains reported below all come from one sample, sequenced in a study of blood T cell repertoires in COVID-19. Profiling relied on immunoSEQ multiplex PCR, and the TCRdb table lists in-frame clones only, not all of them. The table includes 300,000 to 400,000 clones, more than 75% detected once. Sequencing was carried out using peripheral blood. The receptors originated from a woman aged 55-70 years with COVID-19, enrolled during active disease.

The chain is built from TRBV9 and TRBJ2-2; weak D call: TRBD1 (6 bases). CDR1 is SGDLS, CDR2 YYNGEE, per germline. The CDR3 is 17 residues long. V lost 3 bases to trimming and J lost 0 bases, with 15 bases between them. The CDR3 sequence is CASSGNRAAANTGELFF. The CDR3 coding sequence is TGTGCCAGCAGCGGCAACAGGGCCGCGGCGAACACCGGGGAGCTGTTTTTT.

This clone showed up just a few times. J is TRBJ1-6 and V is TRBV6-5; 10 nucleotides line up with TRBD1. The CDR3 consists of 15 residues. Germline CDR1 MNHEY, CDR2 SVGAGI. V gave up 7 bases and J gave up 9 bases; unmatched junction bases: 9. CDR3 loop: CASTLDRGIGSPLHF. CDR3 sequence (DNA): TGTGCCAGCACCCTGGACAGGGGGATCGGTTCACCCCTCCACTTT.

This chain uses TRBV9 with TRBJ2-3, with unresolved D. The CDR3 runs 12 residues. Trimming left V 4 bases short and J 5 bases short, with 8 bases between. Per germline, CDR1 SGDLS and CDR2 YYNGEE. The CDR3 nucleotides are TGTGCCAGCAGCACACAGAGAGATACGCAGTATTTT. Its protein product is CASSTQRDTQYF.

The J gene is TRBJ1-1, the V gene TRBV7-9; D is uncertain. CDR1 is SEHNR, CDR2 FQNEAQ, per germline (reference sequence). This CDR3 spans 13 amino acids. Trimming left V 1 base short and J 6 bases short, with 9 bases between. CDR3 coding DNA: TGTGCCAGCAGCTTAGACAGTGTGTCTGAAGCTTTCTTT. This sequence encodes CASSLDSVSEAFF.

This clone was picked up a small number of times. The rearrangement links TRBV15 to TRBJ2-1; 8 bases match TRBD1. V trimming: 6 bases; J trimming: 7 bases; junction bases outside the gene matches: 5. The V gene's germline CDR1 is LNHNV and CDR2 YYDKDF (reference sequence). The CDR3 runs 13 residues. The CDR3 region is CATRETGVNEQFF. CDR3 DNA sequence: TGTGCCACCAGGGAGACAGGGGTGAATGAGCAGTTCTTC.

This chain joins TRBV7-3 and TRBJ2-5; a weak D match, TRBD1 (6 bases). CDR1 is SGHTA and CDR2 is FQGTGA in the germline V gene. Trimming removed 5 bases from V and 1 base from J, with 8 bases in between. The CDR3 has 13 amino acids. In nucleotides, the CDR3 is TGTGCCAGCAGCCGGACAGCCCAAGAGACCCAGTACTTC. It is translated as CASSRTAQETQYF.

The chain joins TRBV9 to TRBJ1-6, with unresolved D. The CDR3 is 16 amino acids. V lost 3 bases, J lost 2 bases, and 12 bases lay in between. Germline-derived CDR1 and CDR2 are SGDLS and YYNGEE. CDR3 nucleotides: TGTGCCAGCAGCGCCCAATCCAGAACCTATAATTCACCCCTCCACTTT. As protein: CASSAQSRTYNSPLHF.

The gene calls are TRBV30 and TRBJ2-2; TRBD2 might be the D (6 bases). Germline-derived CDR1 and CDR2 are GTSNPN and SVGIG (reference sequence). With 2 bases removed from V and 2 bases from J, the gap between germline ends came to 24 bases. The CDR3 is 19 amino acids. The CDR3: CAWSRLRTYLRGNTGELFF. DNA for the CDR3: TGTGCCTGGAGTCGATTAAGGACGTACTTGCGGGGTAACACCGGGGAGCTGTTTTTT.

The V call is TRBV6-5, the J call TRBJ2-7; tentatively, D is TRBD1 (5 bases). The V end lost 4 bases, the J end lost 3 bases, and 13 bases lay between the germline ends. The germline CDR1 and CDR2 sequences are MNHEY and SVGAGI. The CDR3 runs 14 residues. CDR3 region: CASSSPTDNYEQYF. DNA for the CDR3: TGTGCCAGCAGTTCCCCGACAGACAACTACGAGCAGTACTTC.

The V call is TRBV4-2, the J call TRBJ2-1, with D possibly matching TRBD2 (7 bases). With 5 bases removed from V and 6 bases from J, the gap between germline ends came to 11 bases. Looked up from germline, CDR1 is LGHNA and CDR2 is YNFKEQ. The CDR3 loop spans 13 amino acids. The CDR3 spells CASSGGAFNEQFF. The CDR3 nucleotides are TGTGCCAGCAGCGGGGGGGCTTTCAATGAGCAGTTCTTC.

The V gene is TRBV2, the J gene TRBJ1-2; 8 nucleotides agree with TRBD1. V lost 6 bases to trimming and J lost 4 bases; unmatched junction nucleotides: 10. Germline V CDR1 and CDR2: SNHLY, FYNNEI. The CDR3 has 15 residues. The CDR3 DNA reads as TGTGCCAGCAGGCGAAAGGGACAGGACATCTATGGCTACACCTTC. This sequence encodes CASRRKGQDIYGYTF.

The chain recombines TRBV5-1 with TRBJ1-1; perhaps TRBD1 as D (5 bases). Germline loops: CDR1 SGHRS, CDR2 YFSETQ. Trimming took off 0 bases at V and 0 bases at J, with 9 bases between the two ends. This CDR3 has 15 residues. CDR3 amino acids: CASSLGQNMNTEAFF. DNA of the CDR3: TGCGCCAGCAGCTTGGGACAGAATATGAACACTGAAGCTTTCTTT.

The sample holds a few counts of this clone. The V and J genes are TRBV6-6 and TRBJ1-3; 9 nucleotides line up with TRBD1. CDR1 is MNHNY and CDR2 is SVGAGI in the germline V gene (reference sequence). The CDR3 is 18 amino acids. V was clipped by 5 bases and J by 4 bases; unmatched bases: 15. The CDR3 sequence: CASSPPGGTGLIGNTIYF. DNA of the CDR3: TGTGCCAGCAGTCCCCCCGGGGGGACAGGGTTAATAGGAAACACCATATATTTT.

This clone was detected once. The chain combines TRBV5-1 with TRBJ1-2, with D tentatively TRBD1 (5 bases). Germline assignment: CDR1 SGHRS and CDR2 YFSETQ. This CDR3 comprises 14 residues. V lost 4 bases to trimming and J lost 8 bases, with 18 bases between them. The CDR3 sequence: CASSRGERQLGYTF. In DNA, the CDR3 is TGCGCCAGCAGCCGCGGGGAAAGACAGTTAGGCTACACCTTC.

V and J are TRBV19 and TRBJ2-6; 7 nucleotides align to TRBD1. The junction had 8 bases not matched to a gene; V was cut back by 8 bases and J by 4 bases. This CDR3 spans 15 amino acids. The germline V gene has CDR1 LNHDA and CDR2 SQIVND (reference sequence). CDR3 region: CASVDRASGANVLTF. The CDR3 region has the DNA TGTGCCAGTGTAGACAGGGCCTCCGGGGCCAACGTCCTGACTTTC.

J is TRBJ1-2 and V is TRBV7-9, with no clear D. V lost 1 base to trimming and J lost 1 base, with 7 bases between them. CDR3 length equals 14 residues. Germline V gene lookup returns CDR1 SEHNR and CDR2 FQNEAQ (reference sequence). In nucleotides, the CDR3 is TGTGCCAGCAGCTTAGTAGCAGTTAACTATGGCTACACCTTC. Residues: CASSLVAVNYGYTF.

The chain recombines TRBV19 with TRBJ2-2; 8 bases fit TRBD1. J lost 6 bases, V lost 5 bases, and 8 bases had no gene match. This CDR3 has 15 residues. Germline-derived CDR1 and CDR2 are LNHDA and SQIVND (reference sequence). The CDR3 is CASSPRQGMAGELFF. The CDR3 DNA reads as TGTGCCAGTAGTCCCAGACAGGGGATGGCCGGGGAGCTGTTTTTT.

This rearrangement joins TRBV24-1 to TRBJ1-5; 7 bases align to TRBD1. The CDR3 runs to 14 residues. Germline V CDR1 and CDR2: KGHDR, SFDVKD. J was trimmed by 2 bases and V by 5 bases; bases with no gene match: 2. For the CDR3, the DNA is TGTGCCACCAGTGGACAGGGCGGCAATCAGCCCCAGCATTTT. The encoded protein is CATSGQGGNQPQHF.

The chain combines TRBV19 with TRBJ1-5; the D gene is possibly TRBD1 (5 bases). CDR3 length equals 14 residues. The V end was cut by 2 bases, the J end by 11 bases, with 16 bases between. The germline gives CDR1 LNHDA, CDR2 SQIVND (reference sequence). The CDR3 coding sequence is TGTGCCAGTAGTATAATCGGGGGTGGGAAGGCCCAGCATTTT. It yields the protein CASSIIGGGKAQHF.

The chain joins TRBV5-4 to TRBJ2-3, with 11 nucleotides matching TRBD2. J gave up 2 bases and V 0 bases, and 5 bases lay outside the gene matches. Germline lookup yields CDR1 SGHNT and CDR2 YYREEE (reference sequence). The CDR3 covers 17 residues. CDR3 region: CASSLEASGGLTDTQYF. The DNA of the CDR3 is TGTGCCAGCAGCTTGGAGGCTAGCGGGGGGCTCACAGATACGCAGTATTTT.

The V and J genes are TRBV5-1 and TRBJ1-4; TRBD1 aligns across 9 bases. Germline loops: CDR1 SGHRS, CDR2 YFSETQ. The V and J ends lost 0 bases and 3 bases, in that order; junction bases with no gene match: 6. This CDR3 comprises 17 residues. CDR3 nucleotides: TGCGCCAGCAGCTTGGGGGGACAGGGAGGCGCTAATGAAAAACTGTTTTTT. This translates into CASSLGGQGGANEKLFF.

This chain links TRBV29-1 with TRBJ1-4; no definite D call. V dropped 6 bases and J dropped 5 bases, with 13 bases sitting between them. The CDR3 is made up of 13 amino acids. CDR1 and CDR2 (germline): SQVTM, ANQGSEA. In DNA form, the CDR3 reads TGCAGCGTCTCATCAAGCAACAATGAAAAACTGTTTTTT. Residues: CSVSSSNNEKLFF. The whole variable domain, filled in from reference TRBV29-1 and TRBJ1-4, reads SAVISQKPSRDICQRGTSLTIQCQVDSQVTMMFWYRQQPGQSLTLIATANQGSEATYESGFVIDKFPISRPNLTFSTLTVSNMSPEDSSIYLCSVSSSNNEKLFFGSGTQLSVL.

The chain carries TRBV6-5 and TRBJ2-7, with 12 bases fitting TRBD1. J gave up 3 bases and V 6 bases, and 3 bases lay outside the gene matches. The CDR3 runs 14 residues. In germline, CDR1 is MNHEY, CDR2 SVGAGI. CDR3 in amino acids: CASRGTGGIYEQYF. The CDR3 bases are TGTGCCAGCAGAGGGACAGGGGGCATCTACGAGCAGTACTTC.

V usage is TRBV28 and J usage is TRBJ2-7; the D gene is possibly TRBD2 (5 bases). CDR3 length: 14 amino acids. V was cut by 5 bases and J by 7 bases, with 18 bases left in between. The germline V gene has CDR1 MDHEN and CDR2 SYDVKM. The CDR3 DNA sequence: TGTGCCAGCAGTCAACCCGGGGTAACCCAGGAGCAGTACTTC. Residues: CASSQPGVTQEQYF. Combining the CDR3 with reference TRBV28 and TRBJ2-7 gives the whole variable domain DVKVTQSSRYLVKRTGEKVFLECVQDMDHENMFWYRQDPGLGLRLIYFSYDVKMKEKGDIPEGYSVSREKKERFSLILESASTNQTSMYLCASSQPGVTQEQYFGPGTRLTVT.

The table lists this clone with a few counts. The CDR3 DNA reads TGTGCCAGCAGCCTCAGTGTGAGCACAGATACGCAGTATTTT. It yields the protein CASSLSVSTDTQYF. The rearrangement joins TRBV3-1 (or the pseudogene TRBV3-2) to TRBJ2-3; D gene ambiguous. Germline CDR1 is LGHDT and CDR2 is YNNKEL (reference sequence). The CDR3 length is 14 residues. V lost 4 bases and J 0 bases, leaving 8 bases between the germline ends.